These 9 T cell receptor beta chains originate from one sample sequenced in a study of T cells after somatic rescue of genetic block. The repertoire was sequenced with immunoSEQ multiplex PCR; TCRdb's copy has only in-frame clones and lacks some. The repertoire has 110,000 or so clones, around nine tenths of them found once; the top ten carry approximately 1.4%. Sequenced input: peripheral blood mononuclear cells (PBMCs). These receptors all stem from a woman aged 18-29 years.

This clone appeared a single time. Written as DNA, the CDR3 is TGCAGCGTTGGGGTAGCGGGGTTTGAGCAGTACTTC. Translation gives CSVGVAGFEQYF. The chain is built from TRBV29-1 and TRBJ2-7; TRBD2 agrees at 8 bases. V shed 4 bases and J 7 bases; nucleotides not matched to a gene: 6. The V gene's germline CDR1 is SQVTM and CDR2 ANQGSEA. The CDR3 covers 12 residues.

The chain joins TRBV23-1 to TRBJ1-3; the D is unclear. TRBV23-1 is assigned to the ORF class and has an uncertain function. V dropped 7 bases and J dropped 2 bases, with 18 bases sitting between them. The CDR3 is made up of 16 amino acids. The CDR3 DNA sequence: TGCGCCAGCATCCGATCGCCAGGCTCGGCTGGAAACACCATATATTTT. The encoded protein is CASIRSPGSAGNTIYF.

The chain has TRBV11-2 and TRBJ2-7; the match to TRBD2 covers 7 bases. V dropped 6 bases and J dropped 5; count of bases not matched to a gene: 7. Germline-derived CDR1 and CDR2 are SGHAT and FQNNGV. The CDR3 extends over 13 amino acids. CDR3 protein: CASSLGGGNEQYF. Written as DNA, the CDR3 is TGTGCCAGCAGTCTTGGGGGAGGGAACGAGCAGTACTTC. Supplemented by reference TRBV11-2 and TRBJ2-7, the full variable domain reads EAGVAQSPRYKIIEKRQSVAFWCNPISGHATLYWYQQILGQGPKLLIQFQNNGVVDDSQLPKDRFSAERLKGVDSTLKIQPAKLEDSAVYLCASSLGGGNEQYFGPGTRLTVT.

This chain's CDR3 is CARMELQGINQPQHF. The DNA of the CDR3 is TGTGCCAGAATGGAATTACAGGGGATCAATCAGCCCCAGCATTTT. This chain connects TRBV5-3 to TRBJ1-5; 7 bases line up with TRBD1. TRBV5-3 qualifies as an ORF whose function is uncertain. The CDR3 sequence is 15 residues long. V dropped 6 bases and J dropped 3; count of bases not matched to a gene: 9.

The chain recombines TRBV7-9 with TRBJ2-5, with a tentative D call TRBD1 (6 bases). The germline V and J ends were trimmed by 4 bases and 5 bases, with 17 bases remaining between them. Germline CDR1 reads SEHNR; CDR2 reads FQNEAQ (reference sequence). This CDR3 is built from 15 residues. For the CDR3, the DNA is TGTGCCAGCAGCTCAGGACAGTGGCAGAGGGAGACCCAGTACTTC. Encoded protein: CASSSGQWQRETQYF.

The gene calls are TRBV11-2 and TRBJ1-5; D might be TRBD1 (5 bases). CDR3 length: 19 residues. Looked up from germline, CDR1 is SGHAT and CDR2 is FQNNGV. Deletions cut 3 bases from V and 1 base from J, with 22 bases between. For the CDR3, the DNA is TGTGCCAGCAGCTTGAGGGCAGGGCGCGGGGGGAGCAGCAATCAGCCCCAGCATTTT. Residues: CASSLRAGRGGSSNQPQHF.

This clone was detected once. The V call is TRBV5-6, the J call TRBJ1-1; 7 bases line up with TRBD1. Trimming cost V 0 bases and J 3 bases; bases outside gene matches: 5. Germline loops: CDR1 SGHDT, CDR2 YYEEEE. This CDR3 contains 15 residues. As DNA, the CDR3 is TGTGCCAGCAGCTTGGGCGGGACAGCCCACACTGAAGCTTTCTTT. This gives the protein CASSLGGTAHTEAFF.

With regard to this clone: Compared with germline, one end of the junction differs, possibly owing to a read error. The gene calls are TRBV9 and TRBJ1-4; no definite D call. This CDR3 contains 15 residues. CDR1 and CDR2 (germline): SGDLS, YYNGEE. CDR3 sequence reads: CASSVGRAANEKLFF. In DNA, the CDR3 is TGTGCCAGCAGCGTAGGGAGGGCCGCTAACGAAAAACTGTTTTTT.

This chain joins TRBV20-1 and TRBJ2-1, with D unresolved. This CDR3 contains 11 residues. V was pared by 5 bases and J by 4 bases, with 6 bases between. Germline loops: CDR1 DFQATT, CDR2 SNEGSKA (reference sequence). CDR3 bases: TGCAGTGCTCCTTATTACAATGAGCAGTTCTTC. It specifies CSAPYYNEQFF.